Presented here are 4 T cell receptor beta chains from one specimen sequenced in a study of T cell responses to AZD1222 COVID-19 vaccine. The repertoire was sequenced with immunoSEQ multiplex PCR; TCRdb's copy has only in-frame clones and lacks some. The table includes tens of thousands of clones, 80% detected once. The material was peripheral blood, obtained 28 days after the second AZD1222 dose. The receptor source for this set is an adult who received the AZD1222 COVID-19 vaccine.

This clone occurred a few times. This chain connects TRBV7-9 to TRBJ1-3; no definite D call. This CDR3 region has 14 residues. Per germline, CDR1 SEHNR and CDR2 FQNEAQ (reference sequence). V was trimmed by 10 bases and J by 4 bases, leaving 17 bases between them. In nucleotides, the CDR3 is TGTGCCACCCCGGCGCGTCCTCGCGGAAACACCATATATTTT. The encoded protein is CATPARPRGNTIYF.

This clone came up many times. The chain recombines TRBV18 with TRBJ2-5, with TRBD1 as a possible D gene (6 bases). The CDR3 is made up of 19 amino acids. CDR1 KGHSH and CDR2 LQKENI come from the germline V gene. V shed 3 bases and J shed 4 bases, with 27 bases lying between them. The CDR3 sequence is CASSPRTIAGQGFRETQYF. In DNA, the CDR3 is TGTGCCAGCTCACCGAGGACGATAGCCGGGCAGGGGTTTCGAGAGACCCAGTACTTC.

The chain joins TRBV24-1 to TRBJ2-1; D not certain. V lost 3 bases and J 7 bases, leaving 12 bases between the germline ends. Germline V gives CDR1 KGHDR, CDR2 SFDVKD. CDR3 length: 14 amino acids. The CDR3 is CATSDKGKGNEQFF. Here the CDR3 DNA reads TGTGCCACCAGTGATAAGGGAAAAGGAAATGAGCAGTTCTTC.

This clone was detected a few times. The CDR3 coding sequence is TGTGCCAGCAGCTTGGCAGGGCAGAACTATGGCTACACCTTC. Its protein is CASSLAGQNYGYTF. The rearrangement links TRBV5-4 to TRBJ1-2; a possible D gene is TRBD1 (5 bases). The CDR3 consists of 14 residues. CDR1 and CDR2 from the germline V gene are SGHNT and YYREEE (reference sequence). Trimming shortened V by 0 bases and J by 2 bases, and 8 bases separated the two germline ends.